A selection of T cell receptor beta chains follows, all from one sample in a study of control samples from healthy donors and cancer patients. Here immunoSEQ multiplex PCR was the method, and the copy in TCRdb shows in-frame clones only, minus some. This table holds 150,000 to 200,000 clones, 91% found once. Sequencing input: blood. These receptors all come from a woman in her thirties in good health. The CDR3 runs from the conserved cysteine through the conserved F or W. D genes are given only for firm matches. Some rows mark clone size as missing; the rest say once, few, many or name a class of expanded clone.

D: -; V: TRBV19; J: TRBJ1-4; size: -; CDR3: CASSIGRGNEKLFF; DNA: TGTGCCAGTAGTATTGGACGGGGGAATGAAAAACTGTTTTTT
D: -; V: TRBV7-3; J: TRBJ2-5; size: -; CDR3: CASSLGTGLQETQYF; DNA: TGTGCCAGCAGCTTAGGAACAGGACTACAAGAGACCCAGTACTTC
D: -; V: TRBV13; J: TRBJ2-7; size: -; CDR3: CASSRVGTSNYEQYF; DNA: TGTGCCAGCAGTAGGGTCGGGACTTCGAACTACGAGCAGTACTTC
D: TRBD2; V: TRBV29-1; J: TRBJ2-7; size: -; CDR3: CSVERLAGAYEQYF; DNA: TGCAGCGTTGAAAGGCTAGCGGGAGCCTACGAGCAGTACTTC
D: -; V: TRBV3-1/TRBV3-2; J: TRBJ1-1; size: -; CDR3: CASSQDLEGAAFF; DNA: TGTGCCAGCAGCCAAGATCTGGAGGGAGCAGCTTTCTTT
D: TRBD1; V: TRBV2; J: TRBJ1-2; size: few; CDR3: CASSLQGANGYTF; DNA: TGTGCCAGCAGTTTACAGGGGGCCAATGGCTACACCTTC
D: -; V: TRBV3-1/TRBV3-2; J: TRBJ2-1; size: -; CDR3: CASSPGPYNYNEQFF; DNA: TGTGCCAGCAGCCCCGGACCCTATAACTACAATGAGCAGTTCTTC
D: TRBD2; V: TRBV6-1; J: TRBJ2-1; size: -; CDR3: CASSVSGGGPYNEQFF; DNA: TGTGCCAGCAGTGTGAGCGGGGGGGGACCCTACAATGAGCAGTTCTTC
D: TRBD2; V: TRBV3-1/TRBV3-2; J: TRBJ2-3; size: -; CDR3: CASSPNGGAADTQYF; DNA: TGTGCCAGCAGCCCTAACGGGGGGGCCGCAGATACGCAGTATTTT
D: -; V: TRBV6-1; J: TRBJ1-2; size: -; CDR3: CASSELGGDGYTF; DNA: TGTGCCAGCAGTGAACTGGGTGGGGATGGCTACACCTTC
D: -; V: TRBV21-1; J: TRBJ2-1; size: -; CDR3: CASSKVFGTGCSYNEQFF; DNA: TGTGCCAGCAGCAAAGTCTTCGGGACAGGATGCTCCTACAATGAGCAGTTCTTC
D: -; V: TRBV12-3/TRBV12-4; J: TRBJ2-1; size: -; CDR3: CASNQSPYNEQFF; DNA: TGTGCCAGCAACCAATCCCCGTACAATGAGCAGTTCTTC
D: -; V: TRBV28; J: TRBJ2-4; size: -; CDR3: CASSFVSLAKNIQYF; DNA: TGTGCCAGCAGTTTTGTCAGCCTAGCCAAAAACATTCAGTACTTC
D: TRBD1; V: TRBV18; J: TRBJ1-4; size: -; CDR3: CASSRDSEKLFF; DNA: TGTGCCAGCTCACGGGACAGTGAAAAACTGTTTTTT
D: -; V: TRBV29-1; J: TRBJ1-1; size: -; CDR3: CSVAWATPWGAFF; DNA: TGCAGCGTGGCCTGGGCCACCCCCTGGGGGGCTTTCTTT
D: -; V: TRBV3-1/TRBV3-2; J: TRBJ2-2; size: -; CDR3: CASSQDQGVGGELFF; DNA: TGTGCCAGCAGCCAAGATCAGGGAGTGGGCGGGGAGCTGTTTTTT
D: -; V: TRBV2; J: TRBJ2-5; size: -; CDR3: CASSEIRGANQETQYF; DNA: TGTGCCAGCAGTGAGATACGGGGGGCCAACCAAGAGACCCAGTACTTC
D: TRBD1; V: TRBV25-1; J: TRBJ2-1; size: -; CDR3: CASSEGPTGGSYNEQFF; DNA: TGTGCCAGCAGTGAGGGACCAACAGGGGGCTCCTACAATGAGCAGTTCTTC
D: -; V: TRBV12-3/TRBV12-4; J: TRBJ1-2; size: once; CDR3: CASSLAGLGGYTF; DNA: TGTGCCAGCAGTTTGGCAGGGCTGGGTGGCTACACCTTC
D: -; V: TRBV4-1; J: TRBJ2-1; size: -; CDR3: CASSQGSGGSHYNEQFF; DNA: TGCGCCAGCAGCCAAGGGTCTGGGGGAAGTCACTACAATGAGCAGTTCTTC
D: TRBD1; V: TRBV7-3; J: TRBJ2-3; size: -; CDR3: CASSLTGTGTDTQYF; DNA: TGTGCCAGCAGCTTAACCGGGACAGGCACAGATACGCAGTATTTT
D: TRBD1; V: TRBV12-3/TRBV12-4; J: TRBJ1-1; size: -; CDR3: CASRRRGDTEAFF; DNA: TGTGCCAGCAGACGCAGGGGGGACACTGAAGCTTTCTTT
D: -; V: TRBV5-4; J: TRBJ1-1; size: -; CDR3: CASSTDWNTEAFF; DNA: TGTGCCAGCAGCACGGACTGGAACACTGAAGCTTTCTTT
D: -; V: TRBV2; J: TRBJ1-1; size: -; CDR3: CASSSQGTNTEAFF; DNA: TGTGCCAGCAGTTCACAGGGTACGAACACTGAAGCTTTCTTT
D: TRBD2; V: TRBV19; J: TRBJ2-1; size: -; CDR3: CASSMGAGAGSYNEQFF; DNA: TGTGCCAGTAGTATGGGAGCGGGAGCAGGCTCCTACAATGAGCAGTTCTTC
D: TRBD1; V: TRBV6-5; J: TRBJ1-3; size: -; CDR3: CASSYGTGGNTIYF; DNA: TGTGCCAGCAGTTACGGGACAGGGGGTAACACCATATATTTT
D: -; V: TRBV19; J: TRBJ1-5; size: -; CDR3: CASSDARDQPQHF; DNA: TGTGCCAGTAGTGACGCTAGGGATCAGCCCCAGCATTTT
D: -; V: TRBV6-6; J: TRBJ2-7; size: -; CDR3: CASNRDYEQYF; DNA: TGTGCCAGCAACCGGGACTACGAGCAGTACTTC
D: -; V: TRBV29-1; J: TRBJ1-1; size: -; CDR3: CSVVRGVTEAFF; DNA: TGCAGCGTTGTCAGGGGAGTCACTGAAGCTTTCTTT
D: TRBD2; V: TRBV7-2; J: TRBJ2-3; size: -; CDR3: CASSWTSGDTDTQYF; DNA: TGTGCCAGCAGCTGGACTAGCGGGGACACAGATACGCAGTATTTT
D: -; V: TRBV14; J: TRBJ1-5; size: -; CDR3: CASSLYSNQPQHF; DNA: TGTGCCAGCAGCCTTTATAGCAATCAGCCCCAGCATTTT
D: TRBD2; V: TRBV6-2/TRBV6-3; J: TRBJ2-7; size: few; CDR3: CASSLGLAGAYEQYF; DNA: TGTGCCAGCAGCCTGGGACTAGCGGGAGCCTACGAGCAGTACTTC
D: -; V: TRBV24-1; J: TRBJ2-6; size: -; CDR3: CATSDGSGANVLTF; DNA: TGTGCCACCAGTGATGGGTCTGGGGCCAACGTCCTGACTTTC
D: -; V: TRBV18; J: TRBJ1-2; size: -; CDR3: CASSQGNYGYTF; DNA: TGTGCCAGCTCCCAGGGTAACTATGGCTACACCTTC
D: TRBD1; V: TRBV2; J: TRBJ2-6; size: -; CDR3: CASRGTGVPSGANVLTF; DNA: TGTGCCAGCAGGGGGACAGGGGTGCCCTCTGGGGCCAACGTCCTGACTTTC
D: TRBD1; V: TRBV4-2; J: TRBJ2-1; size: -; CDR3: CASSQDLGTGGNEQFF; DNA: TGTGCCAGCAGCCAAGATTTAGGAACAGGGGGCAATGAGCAGTTCTTC
D: -; V: TRBV4-2; J: TRBJ2-3; size: -; CDR3: CASSQGAGAPTDTQYF; DNA: TGTGCCAGCAGCCAAGGCGCGGGGGCCCCCACAGATACGCAGTATTTT
D: TRBD1; V: TRBV18; J: TRBJ2-7; size: -; CDR3: CASSPRRDRVSDGSYEQYF; DNA: TGTGCCAGCTCACCACGGCGGGACAGGGTGTCTGACGGCTCCTACGAGCAGTACTTC
D: -; V: TRBV28; J: TRBJ2-3; size: -; CDR3: CASSKWESTDTQYF; DNA: TGTGCCAGCAGTAAGTGGGAGAGCACAGATACGCAGTATTTT
D: -; V: TRBV10-3; J: TRBJ2-1; size: -; CDR3: CAISGIASSYNEQFF; DNA: TGTGCCATCAGTGGGATCGCCAGCTCCTACAATGAGCAGTTCTTC
D: -; V: TRBV11-2; J: TRBJ1-1; size: -; CDR3: CASSLVMNTEAFF; DNA: TGTGCCAGCAGCTTAGTTATGAACACTGAAGCTTTCTTT
D: -; V: TRBV5-1; J: TRBJ1-2; size: -; CDR3: CASSFGYGYTF; DNA: TGCGCCAGCAGCTTCGGGTATGGCTACACCTTC
D: -; V: TRBV10-3; J: TRBJ2-7; size: -; CDR3: CANPGFSYEQYF; DNA: TGTGCCAACCCCGGGTTCTCCTACGAGCAGTACTTC
D: -; V: TRBV7-9; J: TRBJ2-5; size: -; CDR3: CASSPIVETQYF; DNA: TGTGCCAGCAGCCCCATCGTAGAGACCCAGTACTTC
D: TRBD2; V: TRBV6-6; J: TRBJ2-1; size: -; CDR3: CASRLAGGPDEQFF; DNA: TGTGCCAGCAGGCTAGCGGGGGGGCCCGATGAGCAGTTCTTC
D: -; V: TRBV6-5; J: TRBJ1-2; size: -; CDR3: CASRRGEYGYTF; DNA: TGTGCCAGCAGAAGGGGGGAGTACGGCTACACCTTC
D: TRBD1; V: TRBV6-2/TRBV6-3; J: TRBJ2-2; size: -; CDR3: CASSQGAGTGELFF; DNA: TGTGCCAGCAGCCAGGGGGCGGGCACCGGGGAGCTGTTTTTT
D: -; V: TRBV6-2/TRBV6-3; J: TRBJ2-7; size: -; CDR3: CASSSAGYEQYF; DNA: TGTGCCAGCAGTTCCGCAGGTTACGAGCAGTACTTC
D: -; V: TRBV9; J: TRBJ1-5; size: -; CDR3: CASSVELQVGPQHF; DNA: TGTGCCAGCAGCGTAGAGTTACAGGTCGGGCCCCAGCATTTT
D: TRBD1; V: TRBV18; J: TRBJ2-7; size: -; CDR3: CASSRTTGGYEQYF; DNA: TGTGCCAGCTCACGAACGACAGGGGGCTACGAGCAGTACTTC
D: -; V: TRBV11-3; J: TRBJ2-1; size: once; CDR3: CASSSGTASEGEQFF; DNA: TGTGCCAGCAGTTCGGGGACGGCTAGCGAGGGTGAGCAGTTCTTC
D: -; V: TRBV6-5; J: TRBJ1-1; size: -; CDR3: CASSYSGTVNTEAFF; DNA: TGTGCCAGCAGTTACTCCGGGACGGTGAACACTGAAGCTTTCTTT
D: TRBD2; V: TRBV19; J: TRBJ2-7; size: -; CDR3: CASSLGSGSTHEQYF; DNA: TGTGCCAGTAGTCTCGGTAGCGGGAGTACCCACGAGCAGTACTTC
D: TRBD2; V: TRBV19; J: TRBJ2-2; size: -; CDR3: CASTRGEASGIGELFF; DNA: TGTGCCAGTACCCGGGGGGAGGCCAGCGGGATCGGGGAGCTGTTTTTT
D: -; V: TRBV4-1; J: TRBJ1-2; size: -; CDR3: CASSRQDLSYGYTF; DNA: TGCGCCAGCAGCCGACAAGATCTTTCCTATGGCTACACCTTC
D: -; V: TRBV4-1; J: TRBJ2-7; size: -; CDR3: CASSQAGEQYF; DNA: TGCGCCAGCAGCCAAGCAGGAGAGCAGTACTTC
D: -; V: TRBV14; J: TRBJ1-2; size: -; CDR3: CASSQVIGISGYTF; DNA: TGTGCCAGCAGCCAAGTCATAGGGATTAGTGGCTACACCTTC
D: TRBD2; V: TRBV9; J: TRBJ2-1; size: once; CDR3: CASSVEGSGGANEQFF; DNA: TGTGCCAGCAGCGTAGAAGGTAGCGGGGGGGCCAATGAGCAGTTCTTC
D: -; V: TRBV15; J: TRBJ2-6; size: -; CDR3: CATSRDRDSGANVLTF; DNA: TGTGCCACCAGCAGAGATCGGGACTCTGGGGCCAACGTCCTGACTTTC
D: -; V: TRBV21-1; J: TRBJ1-4; size: -; CDR3: CASSKGGDFNEKLFF; DNA: TGTGCCAGCAGCAAAGGAGGAGATTTCAATGAAAAACTGTTTTTT